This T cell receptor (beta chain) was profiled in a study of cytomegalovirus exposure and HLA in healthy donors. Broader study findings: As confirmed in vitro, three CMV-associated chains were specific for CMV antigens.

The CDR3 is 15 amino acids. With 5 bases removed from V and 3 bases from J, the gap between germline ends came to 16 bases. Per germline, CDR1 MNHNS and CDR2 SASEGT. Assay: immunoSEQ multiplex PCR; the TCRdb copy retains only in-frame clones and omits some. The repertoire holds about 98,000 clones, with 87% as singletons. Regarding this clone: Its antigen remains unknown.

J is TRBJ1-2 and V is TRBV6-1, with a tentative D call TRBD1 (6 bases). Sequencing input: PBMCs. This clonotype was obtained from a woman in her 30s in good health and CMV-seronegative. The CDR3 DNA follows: TGTGCCAGCAGTCGTTCGGGGCCAGGGGACTATGGCTACACCTTC. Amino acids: CASSRSGPGDYGYTF.